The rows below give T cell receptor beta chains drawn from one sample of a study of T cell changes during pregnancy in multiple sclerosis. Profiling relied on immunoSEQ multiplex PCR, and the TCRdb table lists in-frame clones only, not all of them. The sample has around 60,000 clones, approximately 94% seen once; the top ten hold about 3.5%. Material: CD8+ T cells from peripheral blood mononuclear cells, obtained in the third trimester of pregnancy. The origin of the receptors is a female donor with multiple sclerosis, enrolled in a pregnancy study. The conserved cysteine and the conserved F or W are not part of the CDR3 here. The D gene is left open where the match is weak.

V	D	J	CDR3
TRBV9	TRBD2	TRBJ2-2	ASSAVGGSGRNTGELF
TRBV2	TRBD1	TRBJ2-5	ASSEQGAGETQY
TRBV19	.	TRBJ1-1	ASSIDLGSFEAF
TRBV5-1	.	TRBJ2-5	ASSLRGTQETQY
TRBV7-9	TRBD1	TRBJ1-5	ASSLMGQGKRGQPQH
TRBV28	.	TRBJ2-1	ASSTRGSYNEQF
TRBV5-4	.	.	ASSVRGGLGLYEQY
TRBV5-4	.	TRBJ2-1	ASSFGQNEQF
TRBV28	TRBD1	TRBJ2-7	ASSHTSGTGIYEQY
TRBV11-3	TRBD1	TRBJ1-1	AGNSTGSGTEAF
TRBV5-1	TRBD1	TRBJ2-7	ASSGLDRGGYEQY
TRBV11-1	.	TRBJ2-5	ASSLGQTEYQETQY
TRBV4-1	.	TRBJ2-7	ASSRLQGSGYEQY
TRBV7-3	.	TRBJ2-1	ASSATGMSSYNEQF
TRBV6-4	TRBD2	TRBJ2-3	ASSVSREGSDTQY
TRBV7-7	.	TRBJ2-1	ASSLGVGGNNEQF
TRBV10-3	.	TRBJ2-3	AFRESLAPSDTQY
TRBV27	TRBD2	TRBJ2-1	ASRLTSHTNEQF
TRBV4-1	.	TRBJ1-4	ASSQERGPEGEKLF
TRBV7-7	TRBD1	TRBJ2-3	ASSLGPTGVVREDTQY